This T cell receptor beta chain came from a study of CD8 T cells in Susac syndrome. When the RNA was reverse transcribed, random hexamers were used with an input of about 0.5 to 1 ug. TCRdb itself ran the immunoSEQ multiplex PCR reads through MiXCR, one entry per CDR3 protein. This table holds approximately 170,000 distinct CDR3 sequences, 90% to 95% found once. The V end lost 4 bases, the J end lost 5 bases, and 21 bases lay between the germline ends. CDR1 is SQVTM, CDR2 ANQGSEA, per germline. The CDR3 runs to 15 residues. The chain employs TRBV29-1 and TRBJ2-7; D may correspond to TRBD1 or TRBD2 (5 bases each). The clonotype originates from a human donor in good health. The sequencing input was CD4+ T cells from PBMCs. The CDR3 spells CSVVPIPRGTHEQYF. As DNA, the CDR3 is TGCAGCGTTGTTCCCATCCCGCGAGGGACCCACGAGCAGTACTTC.